The T cell receptor (beta chain) under discussion was sequenced for a study of T cells in Graves' hyperthyroidism and ophthalmopathy. Study observations and caveats: Median prediction lead before ophthalmopathy onset was about 6.3 months with the model.

This clonotype has a count of ten or more. As yet, its antigen is unknown. This CDR3 contains 13 residues. V lost 2 bases, J lost 9 bases, and 10 bases lay in between. CDR1 is SGHTA, CDR2 FQGNSA, per germline. Template material for amplifying TCR beta CDR3 regions consisted of RNA transcripts. Using the HTBI primer set, a first-round RT-PCR was run on the TCR CDR3. TCRdb passed the multiplex PCR reads through MiXCR, listing each CDR3 protein once. The profile shows under 400,000 distinct CDR3 sequences, 13% to 15% of them singletons. The sequence derives from an older woman with Graves' ophthalmopathy. The sample was blood. This chain uses TRBV7-2 with TRBJ2-2; a weak D match, TRBD2 (5 bases). CDR3 coding DNA: TGTGCCAGCAGCTTAAGGGAGTCCAGGGAGCTGTTTTTT. Its translation is CASSLRESRELFF.